This T cell receptor (beta chain) was obtained from a study of Graves' ophthalmopathy and Graves' hyperthyroidism. This clonotype occurred many times. Absence of ophthalmopathy within 18 months of follow-up defined stable hyperthyroidism. Hyperthyroidism in these 18- to 65-year-old patients was newly diagnosed, lasting under 2 months. The authors isolated PBMCs from 10 ml of fresh peripheral blood. Amplification from RNA transcripts yielded the TCR beta CDR3 regions. The first round was an RT-PCR with HTBI primers, and the second round was a multiplex PCR. Each CDR3 protein gets one entry after TCRdb re-called the multiplex PCR reads with MiXCR. The sample includes about 620,000 distinct CDR3 sequences, 22% of them seen just once. The CDR3 covers 14 residues. Trimming at V came to 3 bases and at J to 7 bases, leaving 8 bases not matched to a gene. Per germline, CDR1 DFQATT and CDR2 SNEGSKA (reference sequence).

The sequencing sample was made of peripheral blood. This clonotype was sampled from a woman aged 18-35 years with stable Graves' hyperthyroidism. Some clones in this sample may be carry-over from other donors' samples. V is TRBV20-1 and J is TRBJ2-7; TRBD2 matches 11 bases. CDR3 region: CSARSTSGAEEQYF. CDR3 nucleotide sequence: TGCAGTGCTAGGTCGACTAGCGGGGCGGAGGAGCAGTACTTC.